The clone carrying this T cell receptor (beta chain) was counted once. Its specificity is not known. The CDR3 has 17 amino acids. Germline-derived CDR1 and CDR2 are SGHVS and FQNEAQ. The germline V and J ends were trimmed by 5 bases and 6 bases, with 23 bases remaining between them. The sample comes from a study of human versus mouse CDR3 diversity and MHC coevolution. Overall study: Reportedly, immunoSEQ detects one in 200,000 T cells with minimized PCR bias. Broader study findings: About 1.6 million TCR beta clonotypes were estimated for humans, the largest repertoire.

The assay was immunoSEQ multiplex PCR, and TCRdb's table has in-frame clones only and misses some. The table includes tens of thousands of clones, about nine tenths detected once. The sample comprised naive CD4+ T cells from blood. Documented subset: CD45RO-negative CD62L-positive naive CD4 T cells. The sequence was collected from a person between 25 and 75 years old in good health. The J gene is TRBJ2-1, the V gene TRBV7-8; TRBD2 might be the D (5 bases). The CDR3 nucleotides are TGTGCCAGCAGCGTAGACTCCGACCGACTAACGGGCAATGAGCAGTTCTTC. Its translation: CASSVDSDRLTGNEQFF.